Detailed here is one T cell receptor (beta chain). The data belong to a study of OX40 agonist ivuxolimab in advanced cancers. Study details: Patients received intravenous ivuxolimab every 2 weeks at 0.01 to 10 mg/kg.

Assay: immunoSEQ multiplex PCR; the TCRdb copy retains only in-frame clones and omits some. The sample carries approximately 68,000 clones, almost 90% recorded once. The CDR3 contains 13 residues. Germline values: CDR1 MDHEN, CDR2 SYDVKM. Deletions cut 6 bases from V and 1 base from J, with 7 bases between. The rearrangement links TRBV28 to TRBJ1-5; no firm D call. The TCR originated in an adult with an advanced solid tumor such as melanoma, head and neck, liver or kidney cancer. This specimen was CD4+ or CD8+ T cells sorted from blood, taken in a trial of the OX40 agonist ivuxolimab. Here the CDR3 DNA reads TGTGCCAGCAGGGGGAGGAGCAATCAGCCCCAGCATTTT. Translated: CASRGRSNQPQHF.